The 30 T cell receptor beta chains given below trace back to one sample, sequenced in a study of OX40 agonist ivuxolimab in advanced cancers. The method was immunoSEQ multiplex PCR; TCRdb's version includes in-frame clones alone and lacks a portion of them. Counted here are 70,000 to 95,000 clones, approximately 80% occurring once; the ten biggest clones make up roughly 1.1%. The sample was CD4+ or CD8+ T cells sorted from blood, taken in a trial of the OX40 agonist ivuxolimab. The receptor set was obtained from an adult with an advanced solid tumor such as melanoma, head and neck, liver or kidney cancer.

The chain uses TRBV19 and TRBJ2-1; D is possibly TRBD1 or TRBD2 (5 bases each). Between the trimmed V and J ends, which lost 5 bases and 4 bases, there was a span of 18 bases. Germline lookup yields CDR1 LNHDA and CDR2 SQIVND (reference sequence). This CDR3 region has 16 residues. The CDR3 nucleotides read TGTGCCAGTAGTGTGGGCAGTTGGGACCTTTACAATGAGCAGTTCTTC. Residues: CASSVGSWDLYNEQFF.

J is TRBJ2-1 and V is TRBV4-3; D is ambiguous. The CDR3 loop spans 14 amino acids. Germline CDR1 reads LGHNA; CDR2 reads YSLEER. Trimming shortened V by 4 bases and J by 2 bases, and 9 bases separated the two germline ends. CDR3 nucleotide sequence: TGCGCCAGCAGCCCGGATCTTGCCTACAATGAGCAGTTCTTC. It specifies CASSPDLAYNEQFF.

This sequence joins TRBV6-6 and TRBJ1-1; 7 nucleotides line up with TRBD1. CDR1 and CDR2 from the germline V gene are MNHNY and SVGAGI (reference sequence). This CDR3 has 14 amino acids. The ends lost 2 bases at V and 7 bases at J; junction bases unmatched: 7. CDR3 region: CASSYRDRTLEAFF. CDR3 in DNA: TGTGCCAGCAGTTACAGGGACAGAACCCTTGAAGCTTTCTTT.

V and J are TRBV6-5 and TRBJ1-6; D ambiguous. Germline CDR1 is MNHEY and CDR2 is SVGAGI. This CDR3 has 12 residues. V dropped 8 bases and J dropped 6 bases, with 8 bases sitting between them. Written as DNA, the CDR3 is TGTGCCAGCCGCAGACTTAATTCACCCCTCCACTTT. It yields the protein CASRRLNSPLHF.

The chain employs TRBV11-2 and TRBJ1-1, with D uncertain. The CDR3 extends over 16 amino acids. The germline V gene encodes CDR1 SGHAT and CDR2 FQNNGV. The germline V and J ends were trimmed by 0 bases and 2 bases, with 13 bases remaining between them. The CDR3 protein is CASSLEFGRINTEAFF. The CDR3 DNA reads TGTGCCAGCAGCTTAGAATTCGGACGGATTAACACTGAAGCTTTCTTT.

The V and J genes are TRBV11-3 and TRBJ2-7; D is undetermined. The CDR3 covers 19 residues. V lost 0 bases, J lost 2 bases, and 23 bases lay in between. Germline CDR1 SGHNT, CDR2 YENEEA. CDR3 in amino acids: CASSLDPVASQLQAYEQYF. The CDR3 nucleotides read TGTGCCAGCAGCTTAGATCCGGTCGCCTCACAGCTCCAAGCCTACGAGCAGTACTTC.

In its sample, this clone was seen once. CDR3 bases: TGTGCCATCAGTGCACAGGGTCGTGGGCCCCAGCATTTT. The encoded protein is CAISAQGRGPQHF. The V gene is TRBV10-3, the J gene TRBJ1-5; D might be TRBD1 (6 bases). Between the trimmed V and J ends, which lost 4 bases and 9 bases, there was a span of 13 bases. The CDR3 has 13 residues. The germline V gene has CDR1 ENHRY and CDR2 SYGVKD.

The chain combines TRBV18 with TRBJ1-5; no definite D call. The CDR3 contains 13 residues. CDR1 and CDR2 (germline): KGHSH, LQKENI. Trimming shortened V by 5 bases and J by 5 bases, and 10 bases separated the two germline ends. This CDR3 is CASSGSRDQPQHF. The CDR3 nucleotides read TGTGCCAGCTCAGGCTCGAGAGATCAGCCCCAGCATTTT. Complete variable domain (other parts from reference TRBV18 and TRBJ1-5): NAGVMQNPRHLVRRRGQEARLRCSPMKGHSHVYWYRQLPEEGLKFMVYLQKENIIDESGMPKERFSAEFPKEGPSILRIQQVVRGDSAAYFCASSGSRDQPQHFGDGTRLSIL.

The genes are TRBV4-3 and TRBJ1-2; D is uncertain. The CDR3 spans 13 residues. The germline gives CDR1 LGHNA, CDR2 YSLEER. Trimming shortened V by 0 bases and J by 5 bases, and 7 bases separated the two germline ends. CDR3 amino acids: CASSQDMGYGYTF. CDR3 bases: TGCGCCAGCAGCCAAGATATGGGGTATGGCTACACCTTC.

The chain employs TRBV4-2 and TRBJ1-6; a weak D match, TRBD1 (5 bases). Germline V gene sequence: CDR1 LGHNA, CDR2 YNFKEQ. The CDR3 sequence is 15 residues long. The ends were cut back, 0 bases at V and 15 bases at J, with 18 bases in the middle. The CDR3 reads CASSQDRASQGGLHF. CDR3 sequence (DNA): TGTGCCAGCAGCCAAGATAGGGCCTCCCAGGGAGGCCTCCACTTT.

This chain joins TRBV5-1 and TRBJ2-5; a weak D match, TRBD2 (6 bases). In germline, CDR1 is SGHRS, CDR2 YFSETQ. The CDR3 has 15 residues. The ends were cut back, 1 base at V and 5 bases at J, with 15 bases in the middle. This CDR3 is CASSLWDSDEETQYF. CDR3 coding DNA: TGCGCCAGCAGCTTGTGGGACTCGGACGAGGAGACCCAGTACTTC.

The chain combines TRBV29-1 with TRBJ1-4; D ambiguous. This CDR3 is built from 11 residues. Germline CDR1 is SQVTM and CDR2 is ANQGSEA. V lost 5 bases, J lost 8 bases, and 9 bases lay in between. The CDR3 reads CSVRNGEKLFF. The CDR3 region has the DNA TGCAGCGTTCGGAACGGAGAAAAACTGTTTTTT.

This chain links TRBV5-4 with TRBJ2-5, with 8 bases that match TRBD2. The J segment lost 5 bases and the V segment lost 3 bases, leaving 3 bases of the junction unmatched. This CDR3 comprises 13 residues. Germline V lookup: CDR1 SGHNT, CDR2 YYREEE (reference sequence). The CDR3: CASSSRGGETQYF. CDR3 bases: TGTGCCAGCAGCTCACGGGGGGGGGAGACCCAGTACTTC.

This clone was recorded once. The CDR3 nucleotides read TGTGCCAGCAGCTTAGCCGACATGGACACCGGGGAGCTGTTTTTT. It is translated as CASSLADMDTGELFF. The genes are TRBV7-9 and TRBJ2-2; D is undetermined. The CDR3 spans 15 residues. Trimming took 0 bases from V and 3 from J, leaving 8 bases between them. CDR1 SEHNR and CDR2 FQNEAQ come from the germline V gene (reference sequence).

V gene TRBV19 combines with J gene TRBJ1-2; weak D call: TRBD1 (5 bases). The CDR3 covers 12 residues. Trimming shortened V by 4 bases and J by 4 bases, and 7 bases separated the two germline ends. The germline V gene has CDR1 LNHDA and CDR2 SQIVND (reference sequence). The CDR3 DNA reads as TGTGCCAGTAGTAGGGACTCCTATGGCTACACCTTC. Amino acids: CASSRDSYGYTF.

The chain employs TRBV7-8 and TRBJ2-7; TRBD1 might be the D (6 bases). The germline V gene encodes CDR1 SGHVS and CDR2 FQNEAQ. V shed 4 bases and J shed 1 base, with 14 bases lying between them. This CDR3 is built from 15 residues. For the CDR3, the DNA is TGTGCCAGCAGCTCAGGTTTTCAGGGGTCCTACGAGCAGTACGTC. Translated: CASSSGFQGSYEQYV.

As for this clone: Other DNA sequences in this sample translate to the same CDR3. This chain joins TRBV13 and TRBJ1-1, with D unresolved. The CDR3 is made up of 14 amino acids. V lost 0 bases, J lost 1 base, and 6 bases lay in between. CDR1 and CDR2 (germline): PRHDT, FYEKMQ (reference sequence). As DNA, the CDR3 is TGTGCCAGCAGCTTAGGCCGGTGGAACACTGAAGCTTTCTTT. As protein: CASSLGRWNTEAFF. The full variable domain, rest sourced from reference TRBV13 and TRBJ1-1, is AAGVIQSPRHLIKEKRETATLKCYPIPRHDTVYWYQQGPGQDPQFLISFYEKMQSDKGSIPDRFSAQQFSDYHSELNMSSLELGDSALYFCASSLGRWNTEAFFGQGTRLTVV.

The CDR3 DNA follows: TGTGCCAGCAGCCCCGCCTCCCGGGGCACTGAAGCTTTCTTT. This sequence encodes CASSPASRGTEAFF. The chain employs TRBV5-6 and TRBJ1-1, with D hard to call. The CDR3 spans 14 residues. Germline values: CDR1 SGHDT, CDR2 YYEEEE. V shed 4 bases and J shed 4 bases, with 14 bases lying between them.

The V and J genes are TRBV11-1 and TRBJ2-1; D gene ambiguous. With 5 bases removed from V and 8 bases from J, the gap between germline ends came to 19 bases. The CDR3 is 15 residues long. Germline V lookup: CDR1 SGHAT, CDR2 FQDESV (reference sequence). This chain's CDR3 is CASSLRVVGHHEQFF. CDR3 in DNA: TGTGCCAGCAGCCTCCGCGTAGTTGGGCATCATGAGCAGTTCTTC. The variable domain in full, completed from reference TRBV11-1 and TRBJ2-1, reads EAEVAQSPRYKITEKSQAVAFWCDPISGHATLYWYRQILGQGPELLVQFQDESVVDDSQLPKDRFSAERLKGVDSTLKIQPAELGDSAMYLCASSLRVVGHHEQFFGPGTRLTVL.

V usage is TRBV6-4 and J usage is TRBJ1-2; D gene uncertain. V was clipped by 0 bases and J by 7 bases, with 9 bases between them. The CDR3 contains 13 residues. Germline V gene lookup returns CDR1 MRHNA and CDR2 SNTAGT. CDR3 loop: CASSDSSAGGYTF. The CDR3 DNA reads TGTGCCAGCAGTGACTCGAGCGCGGGTGGCTACACCTTC.

This clone was seen once. This sequence joins TRBV11-2 and TRBJ1-1, with D tentatively TRBD1 (6 bases). This CDR3 region has 15 residues. CDR1 is SGHAT, CDR2 FQNNGV, per germline. Trimming cost V 5 bases and J 1 base, with 14 bases left between them. The CDR3 DNA is TGTGCCAGCAGCCCCCGGAGGGGGTCGAACACTGAAGCTTTCTTT. Its protein product is CASSPRRGSNTEAFF.

The genes are TRBV5-1 and TRBJ2-2; the match to TRBD1 covers 7 bases. Germline V CDR1 and CDR2: SGHRS, YFSETQ. Trimming took 1 base from V and 0 from J; bases not matched to a gene: 3. The CDR3 totals 16 residues. The DNA of the CDR3 is TGCGCCAGCAGCTTGAATGACAGGGCGAACACCGGGGAGCTGTTTTTT. It encodes CASSLNDRANTGELFF.

This clone was seen a few times. The rearrangement links TRBV29-1 to TRBJ1-1; 7 nucleotides agree with TRBD1. This CDR3 region has 14 residues. Germline V gives CDR1 SQVTM, CDR2 ANQGSEA. V was pared by 4 bases and J by 4 bases, with 9 bases of the junction left unmatched. CDR3 protein: CSVGGGYQGTEAFF. CDR3 bases: TGCAGCGTTGGAGGGGGCTATCAGGGCACTGAAGCTTTCTTT.

In nucleotides, the CDR3 is TGTGCCAGCTCACCGGTATCGCGGGGGGGCCTTAATGAGCAGTTCTTC. It codes for CASSPVSRGGLNEQFF. V and J are TRBV18 and TRBJ2-1, with TRBD2 identical over 9 bases. CDR1 and CDR2 (germline): KGHSH, LQKENI. V trimming: 3 bases; J trimming: 7 bases; junction bases outside the gene matches: 10. The CDR3 is 16 residues long.

This clone is a singleton in its sample. This rearrangement joins TRBV27 to TRBJ1-6; maybe TRBD1 (6 bases). The CDR3 consists of 13 residues. Per the germline V gene, CDR1 is MNHEY and CDR2 is SMNVEV (reference sequence). Between the trimmed V and J ends, which lost 5 bases and 9 bases, there was a span of 11 bases. The CDR3 coding sequence is TGTGCCAGCAGTCAAAGGGGGGGTTCACCCCTCCACTTT. Translating it yields CASSQRGGSPLHF.

This chain uses TRBV7-3 with TRBJ2-5; D is perhaps TRBD1 (6 bases). Germline-derived CDR1 and CDR2 are SGHTA and FQGTGA. This CDR3 has 15 amino acids. V was clipped by 5 bases and J by 1 base, with 14 bases between them. The CDR3: CASSQAGTTQETQYF. CDR3 sequence (DNA): TGTGCCAGCAGCCAAGCCGGGACAACCCAAGAGACCCAGTACTTC.

The CDR3 bases are TGTGCCAGCAGTGAAGCGGGGGGACAGGGTAGTAATGAGCAGTTCTTC. It is translated as CASSEAGGQGSNEQFF. V and J are TRBV2 and TRBJ2-1; 9 positions match TRBD1. Per the germline V gene, CDR1 is SNHLY and CDR2 is FYNNEI. The J segment lost 7 bases and the V segment lost 0 bases, leaving 7 bases of the junction unmatched. The CDR3 consists of 16 residues.

J is TRBJ2-1 and V is TRBV10-3; D unclear. The germline V and J ends were trimmed by 5 bases and 7 bases, with 18 bases remaining between them. The CDR3 length is 15 residues. Per germline, CDR1 ENHRY and CDR2 SYGVKD. The CDR3 region has the DNA TGTGCCATCAGTAACCCTAGAGTTCACTCGAATGAGCAGTTCTTC. Translated: CAISNPRVHSNEQFF.

The V gene is TRBV28, the J gene TRBJ1-2, with 8 bases matching TRBD1. CDR3 size: 13 residues. V was clipped by 5 bases and J by 7 bases; unmatched bases: 6. CDR1 is MDHEN, CDR2 SYDVKM, per germline. The CDR3 DNA is TGTGCCAGCAGTCCACAGGGGGACGTTGGCTACACCTTC. Its protein is CASSPQGDVGYTF.

This clone came up a few times. The chain has TRBV18 and TRBJ1-5, with D hard to call. Germline CDR1 reads KGHSH; CDR2 reads LQKENI. CDR3 length: 13 amino acids. V was shortened by 6 bases and J by 5 bases, with 11 bases between the two germline ends. CDR3 amino acids: CASSPGSHQPQHF. The CDR3 DNA sequence: TGTGCCAGCTCCCCCGGGTCCCATCAGCCCCAGCATTTT.